These T cell receptor beta chains were read from a single sample in a study of cytomegalovirus exposure and HLA in healthy donors. TCRdb's copy holds only in-frame clones and misses some; the assay was immunoSEQ multiplex PCR. There are roughly 60,000 clones in the sample; over 60% occur only once, and around 5% lies in the top ten. Sequenced material: PBMCs. The receptor source for this set is a woman between 25 and 40 years old in good health and CMV-seronegative. Both conserved end residues are part of each CDR3. D genes are given only for firm matches. Not every row has a clone size; where given, it reads once, few, many or a size class.

v_call	d_call	clone_size	j_call	cdr3_nt	cdr3_aa
TRBV5-1	TRBD1	few	TRBJ1-5	TGCGCCAGCAGCCTGGACAGGAGCAATCAGCCCCAGCATTTT	CASSLDRSNQPQHF
TRBV14	TRBD2	few	TRBJ2-5	TGTGCCAGCAGCCCCTTAGCGGGAGGGAAACAAGAGACCCAGTACTTC	CASSPLAGGKQETQYF
TRBV5-4	TRBD1	.	TRBJ2-7	TGTGCCAGCAGCGCGGCCGGGACAGGGAGCTACGAGCAGTACTTC	CASSAAGTGSYEQYF
TRBV5-1	TRBD2	.	TRBJ2-1	TGCGCCAGCAGCTGGACTAGCGGGAGTCCCTCCTACAATGAGCAGTTCTTC	CASSWTSGSPSYNEQFF
TRBV5-6	TRBD1	.	TRBJ1-4	TGTGCCAGCGGACAGGGGCCTCGAGGTGAAAAACTGTTTTTT	CASGQGPRGEKLFF
TRBV7-9	TRBD2	.	TRBJ2-1	TGTGCCAGCAGCCACGGCGGGAGTGGCTCCTACAATGAGCAGTTCTTC	CASSHGGSGSYNEQFF
TRBV10-3	.	few	TRBJ2-3	TGTGCCATCAGTGAACCTGGACAGTCGAAAGATACGCAGTATTTT	CAISEPGQSKDTQYF
TRBV5-4	.	.	TRBJ2-2	TGTGCCAGCAGCTTGCAGGTGTCCGGGGAGCTGTTTTTT	CASSLQVSGELFF
TRBV27	.	.	TRBJ1-5	TGTGCCAGCAGTTTACGGGAGGTTGATCAGCCCCAGCATTTT	CASSLREVDQPQHF
TRBV5-8	TRBD1	once	TRBJ2-2	TGTGCCAGCAGCTCTAGGACAGGGAAGACCGGGGAGCTGTTTTTT	CASSSRTGKTGELFF
TRBV30	TRBD2	.	TRBJ2-7	TGTGCCTGGGCCGGGACTAGCCCCTACGAGCAGTACTTC	CAWAGTSPYEQYF
TRBV28	TRBD1	.	TRBJ1-5	TGTGCCAGCAGGCCGGGGACAGGGGGCAATCAGCCCCAGCATTTT	CASRPGTGGNQPQHF
TRBV27	TRBD1	few	TRBJ2-7	TGTGCCAGCAGTCCGGGACAGGGGAGGTACGAGCAGTACTTC	CASSPGQGRYEQYF
TRBV28	.	once	TRBJ2-7	TGTGCCAGCAGCCCCGGGATCTCCTACGAGCAGTACTTC	CASSPGISYEQYF
TRBV4-1	.	.	TRBJ1-4	TGCGCCAGCAGCCAATTTGTATCAGAACTGTTTTTT	CASSQFVSELFF
TRBV28	.	few	TRBJ1-4	TGTGCCAGCAGTTTCGCGGGGGATGAAAAACTGTTTTTT	CASSFAGDEKLFF
TRBV4-3	.	.	TRBJ2-3	TGCGCCAGCAGCCAAGATGTACAGGATACGCAGTATTTT	CASSQDVQDTQYF
TRBV28	TRBD2	.	TRBJ2-5	TGTGCCAGCAATACTAGCGGGAGGAAAGAGACCCAGTACTTC	CASNTSGRKETQYF
TRBV19	.	.	TRBJ1-4	TGTGCCAGTAGTACTACAGGGACCGCAACTAATGAAAAACTGTTTTTT	CASSTTGTATNEKLFF
TRBV7-6	.	.	TRBJ1-5	TGTGCCAGCACCTCGCGGGGGGGGCCCCAGCATTTT	CASTSRGGPQHF
TRBV4-1	TRBD1	.	TRBJ1-6	TGCGCCAGCAGCCTCCCCAGCGCAGGGGGCGTGTCACCCCTCCACTTT	CASSLPSAGGVSPLHF
TRBV19	.	.	TRBJ2-7	TGTGCCAGTAGCCAGGGGCCTTTGGGAATACTACCTTACGAGCAGTACTTC	CASSQGPLGILPYEQYF
TRBV25-1	.	.	TRBJ2-7	TGTGCCAGCAGTGAATTGGAGGAAAGGAACTACGAGCAGTACTTC	CASSELEERNYEQYF
TRBV7-9	.	.	TRBJ2-7	TGTGCCAGCAGCTTTAACGTGCGCGAGCAGTACTTC	CASSFNVREQYF
TRBV30	.	.	TRBJ1-6	TGTGCCTGGACAGTGAACAATTTACCCCTCCACTTT	CAWTVNNLPLHF
TRBV5-4	.	.	TRBJ2-1	TGTGCCAGCAGCTTGGAGGGGGTGCGTAATGAGCAGTTCTTC	CASSLEGVRNEQFF
TRBV6-5	TRBD1	.	TRBJ1-2	TGTGCCAGCAGGGAAACAGGGGCCGGCTATGGCTACACCTTC	CASRETGAGYGYTF
TRBV27	TRBD1	.	TRBJ2-1	TGTGCCGTAACTGGGACAGCCGGCAATGAGCAGTTCTTC	CAVTGTAGNEQFF
TRBV5-4	TRBD1	.	TRBJ2-1	TGTGCCAGCAGCAGGGGACAGGGTGTGACTGAGCAGTTCTTC	CASSRGQGVTEQFF